The 13 T cell receptor beta chains given below trace back to one sample, sequenced in a study of blood T cell repertoires in COVID-19. Data came from immunoSEQ multiplex PCR; TCRdb stores just in-frame clones and leaves some out. Of 85,000 to 100,000 clones listed, about nine tenths are singletons. Sequenced: peripheral blood. These receptors were collected from a man in his fifties or sixties with acute or convalescent COVID-19.

The chain joins TRBV7-2 to TRBJ2-7, with 9 bases aligning to TRBD1. The CDR3 has 15 amino acids. The trim removed 5 bases at V and 2 bases at J, leaving 7 bases unmatched. Germline CDR1 reads SGHTA; CDR2 reads FQGNSA. The CDR3 sequence: CASSTGTGQPYEQYF. The CDR3 DNA reads TGTGCCAGCAGCACCGGGACAGGGCAGCCCTACGAGCAGTACTTC.

The rearrangement uses TRBV14 and TRBJ1-4, with D possibly TRBD1 on 5 matching bases. This CDR3 has 18 amino acids. Germline CDR1 reads SGHDN; CDR2 reads FVKESK. Trimming cost V 3 bases and J 2 bases, with 19 bases left between them. The CDR3 reads CASSQGPRQGTTNEKLFF. The CDR3 DNA reads as TGTGCCAGCAGCCAGGGTCCCCGGCAGGGTACCACTAATGAAAAACTGTTTTTT.

This chain links TRBV7-9 with TRBJ1-6; 7 positions agree with TRBD1. Germline CDR1 is SEHNR and CDR2 is FQNEAQ (reference sequence). This CDR3 has 15 residues. Trimming at V came to 5 bases and at J to 6 bases, leaving 7 bases not matched to a gene. The CDR3 DNA is TGTGCCAGCAGCCTCGGGACAGTTATTAATTCACCCCTCCACTTT. It translates to CASSLGTVINSPLHF.

The chain carries TRBV30 and TRBJ1-2, with unresolved D. Trimming took off 5 bases at V and 8 bases at J, with 15 bases between the two ends. The V gene's germline CDR1 is GTSNPN and CDR2 SVGIG (reference sequence). The CDR3 runs 12 residues. The CDR3 loop reads CAWGESGRGYTF. In DNA, the CDR3 is TGTGCCTGGGGGGAGAGCGGCAGGGGCTACACCTTC. The whole variable domain, filled in from reference TRBV30 and TRBJ1-2, reads SQTIHQWPATLVQPVGSPLSLECTVEGTSNPNLYWYRQAAGRGLQLLFYSVGIGQISSEVPQNLSASRPQDRQFILSSKKLLLSDSGFYLCAWGESGRGYTFGSGTRLTVV.

The chain carries TRBV18 and TRBJ1-2; TRBD1 is a possible D gene (5 bases). This CDR3 is built from 13 residues. Trimming left V 1 base short and J 6 bases short, with 9 bases between. Germline CDR1 reads KGHSH; CDR2 reads LQKENI. The CDR3 region has the DNA TGTGCCAGCTCACCACTCCAGGGAAATGGCTACACCTTC. It translates to CASSPLQGNGYTF.

DNA of the CDR3: TGTGCCAGCAGCCCGGGGAGGGGGAACACTGAAGCTTTCTTT. This gives the protein CASSPGRGNTEAFF. This chain connects TRBV2 to TRBJ1-1; D is perhaps TRBD1 (5 bases). V was clipped by 6 bases and J by 1 base, with 12 bases between them. Germline V gene lookup returns CDR1 SNHLY and CDR2 FYNNEI. The CDR3 runs 14 residues.

The rearrangement joins TRBV27 to TRBJ1-4, with TRBD1 identical over 7 bases. Germline V gene data show CDR1 as MNHEY and CDR2 as SMNVEV (reference sequence). The CDR3 spans 14 residues. The ends lost 5 bases at V and 3 bases at J; junction bases unmatched: 3. The CDR3 sequence is CASSHQGANEKLFF. DNA for the CDR3: TGTGCCAGCAGTCATCAGGGGGCTAATGAAAAACTGTTTTTT.

This clone appeared once. This rearrangement joins TRBV7-8 to TRBJ2-2, with a weak D call TRBD1 (5 bases). The V gene lost 2 bases and the J gene lost 4 bases, with 8 bases spanning the gap. Germline V gene data show CDR1 as SGHVS and CDR2 as FQNEAQ. The CDR3 has 14 residues. In DNA form, the CDR3 reads TGTGCCAGCAGCTTAAGGCAGGGCACCGGGGAGCTGTTTTTT. Amino acid sequence: CASSLRQGTGELFF.

The chain employs TRBV2 and TRBJ2-2; 9 bases fit TRBD2. Trimming took 5 bases from V and 4 from J; bases not matched to a gene: 17. Germline V gene sequence: CDR1 SNHLY, CDR2 FYNNEI. CDR3 length: 19 residues. CDR3 sequence: CASSHLGASGVGATGELFF. The CDR3 DNA is TGTGCCAGCAGTCACCTCGGGGCTAGCGGGGTGGGAGCCACCGGGGAGCTGTTTTTT.

The rearrangement links TRBV11-3 to TRBJ1-1, with a possible D match to TRBD1 (5 bases). The ends were cut back, 5 bases at V and 5 bases at J, with 12 bases in the middle. The CDR3 runs 13 residues. Germline CDR1 reads SGHNT; CDR2 reads YENEEA. The chain's CDR3 is CASSQGRETEAFF. The CDR3 DNA is TGTGCCAGCAGCCAGGGCAGGGAAACTGAAGCTTTCTTT.

This sequence joins TRBV12-5 and TRBJ1-1, with D possibly matching TRBD1 (6 bases). V shed 5 bases and J shed 1 base, with 11 bases lying between them. CDR1 is LGHNT and CDR2 is FRNRAP in the germline V gene. The CDR3 has 14 residues. The chain's CDR3 is CASGTDRQNTEAFF. The DNA for the CDR3 is TGTGCTAGTGGTACCGACAGGCAGAACACTGAAGCTTTCTTT.

This clone was recorded once. J is TRBJ2-2 and V is TRBV6-5; D may be TRBD2 (6 bases). The CDR3 consists of 15 residues. Trimming cost V 5 bases and J 3 bases, with 13 bases left between them. Germline CDR1 reads MNHEY; CDR2 reads SVGAGI. CDR3 sequence: CASSHRGLYTGELFF. Here the CDR3 DNA reads TGTGCCAGCAGTCACCGGGGACTTTACACCGGGGAGCTGTTTTTT.

The chain couples TRBV7-8 to TRBJ2-3; 7 nucleotides align to TRBD2. With 5 bases clipped from V and 6 bases from J, the junction kept 8 bases outside the gene matches. This CDR3 region has 14 residues. Germline V CDR1 and CDR2: SGHVS, FQNEAQ. CDR3 in DNA: TGTGCCAGCAGCCCACGGGAGGTCTCTGATACGCAGTATTTT. Its translation is CASSPREVSDTQYF.